This TCR beta chain is drawn from a study of blood T cells in healthy people across ages. Next came a second PCR, run for about 7 to 12 cycles, which used a sample-barcoded 5' primer along with a J-beta primer mix. TCRdb passed the 5' RACE reads through MiXCR, listing each CDR3 protein once. The data hold 700,000 to 1,000,000 distinct CDR3 sequences, with about 42% observed a single time. Aged roughly 6 to 95, donors were systemically healthy Caucasians from Russia. V lost 6 bases and J lost 6, with 14 bases in between. The CDR3 length is 14 residues. Study-wide findings and caveats: With donor CMV status unknown, expanded clonotype changes were possibly confounded. From one million sequenced T cells, diversity estimates were lower bounds.

With regard to this clonotype: Antigen: not known.

Material: blood. This clonotype was sampled from a man in his 60s in good health. This rearrangement joins TRBV12-3 or TRBV12-4 to TRBJ2-2; D could derive from TRBD1 or TRBD2 (6 bases each). CDR3 coding DNA: TGTGCCAGCAGCAAGGGGGGTCTTGCCGGGGAGCTGTTTTTT. Protein product: CASSKGGLAGELFF.